This T cell receptor beta chain was profiled in a study of blood T cell repertoires in COVID-19. The assay was immunoSEQ multiplex PCR, and TCRdb's table has in-frame clones only and misses some. The sample holds 200,000 or so clones, more than 75% seen once. The sequencing input was PBMCs or T cells enriched from blood (not recorded which). This clonotype originated in a man aged 25-40 years in a cohort exposed to, infected with or recovered from COVID-19 (not recorded which).

The CDR3 loop is CATSGGWTDTQYF. The CDR3 DNA reads TGTGCCACCTCCGGGGGTTGGACAGATACGCAGTATTTT. The chain employs TRBV28 and TRBJ2-3, with a tentative D call TRBD2 (6 bases). Germline V CDR1 and CDR2: MDHEN, SYDVKM. Trimming shortened V by 10 bases and J by 3 bases, and 14 bases separated the two germline ends. The CDR3 has 13 amino acids.